The source of this TCR beta chain is a study of blood T cell repertoires in COVID-19. Study in general: Specimens from acute and convalescent COVID-19 originated in the United States, Italy and Spain. Nucleic acid was either cDNA or gDNA, and it came from T cells, B-cell-depleted T cells, or PBMCs.

In the original workflow: Researchers report that nucleated cell counts were estimated from reference gene primer amplification. Assay: immunoSEQ multiplex PCR; the TCRdb copy retains only in-frame clones and omits some. V and J calls and clone size come straight from that table; D and trimming were deduced from the DNA. The sample lists about 33,000 clones, around 85% seen once, with 7.3% in the top ten. Sequencing used peripheral blood. The sequence derives from a human donor in a cohort sampled during active COVID-19.

As DNA, the CDR3 is TGTGCCAGCAGCCCGACAGCTTCTGGAAACACCATATATTTT. Its protein is CASSPTASGNTIYF. This sequence joins TRBV11-3 and TRBJ1-3; D might be TRBD1 (5 bases). Between the trimmed V and J ends, which lost 5 bases and 1 base, there was a span of 9 bases. The CDR3 extends over 14 amino acids. Germline CDR1 is SGHNT and CDR2 is YENEEA.